The clone carrying this TCR beta chain appeared many times. Its specificity is not known. The sample originates from a study of CD8 T cells in ankylosing spondylitis. Findings and caveats of the study: In reactive arthritis synovial fluid and blood, some motif variants had been reported before. Seemingly characteristic of ankylosing spondylitis blood was a TCR beta motif consisting of 7 or 8 highly homologous variants. Clones that were linked to disease were CD8+ and were relatively rare in peripheral blood.

The CDR3 sequence is 13 residues long. Germline V CDR1 and CDR2: MDHEN, SYDVKM. The ends were cut back, 5 bases at V and 0 bases at J, with 6 bases in the middle. Quantitative 5'-RACE was performed with molecular barcodes, and it yielded the TCR beta libraries. TCRdb used MiXCR to reprocess the 5' RACE reads, holding one entry per CDR3 protein. Here the sample spans some 63,000 distinct CDR3 sequences, over 5% being singletons. This rearrangement joins TRBV28 to TRBJ2-3; no clear D gene. Sequenced sample: synovial fluid, either unsorted or a sorted T cell fraction (not recorded which). This TCR was sampled from a male donor with ankylosing spondylitis. CDR3 in amino acids: CASSPLSTDTQYF. CDR3 DNA sequence: TGTGCCAGCAGTCCTCTGAGCACAGATACGCAGTATTTT.